The present entry profiles one T cell receptor beta chain with its context. Its specificity is unknown. The data were obtained in a study of CD8+CD57+ T cells in acquired aplastic anemia. Study overall: DNA from sorted CD4+ and CD8+ cells averaged approximately 3.5 ug. CD4+ cell libraries from healthy donors averaged about 10.8 million reads. Study-wide points: Sharing between patients and controls was observed for roughly 30 CD8+ CDR3 sequences. Controls and patients did not differ significantly in CD8+ Simpson's diversity.

The germline gives CDR1 SQVTM, CDR2 ANQGSEA. V dropped 5 bases and J dropped 0 bases, with 8 bases sitting between them. CDR3 length: 12 residues. The use of genomic DNA as template underpinned the TCR beta VDJ and CDR3 profiling. TCRdb passed the reads through MiXCR, listing each CDR3 protein once. The sample has around 170,000 distinct CDR3 sequences, around half seen once. The chain combines TRBV29-1 with TRBJ2-7; D call uncertain. The sequencing input was sorted CD4+, CD8+, or CD8+CD57+ T cells (not recorded which) from PBMCs. The TCR comes from a human donor in good health. The CDR3 DNA is TGCAGCGTTTCCCAAGCCTCCTACGAGCAGTACTTC. Translating it yields CSVSQASYEQYF.